The entry that follows covers one T cell receptor (beta chain) sequence. The data are from a study of blood T cell repertoires in COVID-19. Across the whole study: The origin of the acute and convalescent COVID-19 samples was the United States, Italy and Spain. Sources were T cells, B-cell-depleted T cells, or PBMCs; the material itself was cDNA or gDNA.

Germline V gives CDR1 MNHNY, CDR2 SVGAGI (reference sequence). V was shortened by 5 bases and J by 4 bases, with 14 bases between the two germline ends. The CDR3 length is 14 residues. Seattle cases were enrolled at active infection and followed longitudinally. Only in-frame clones appear in the TCRdb table, and some are missing; sequencing was by immunoSEQ multiplex PCR. This table has approximately 210,000 clones, under 85% appearing once. This clonotype was obtained from an elderly woman with COVID-19, enrolled during active disease. The sample was peripheral blood. This chain joins TRBV6-6 and TRBJ1-2; possible D gene TRBD1, 5 bases. Written as DNA, the CDR3 is TGTGCCAGCAGTAATATCAGGGAAGGCTATGGCTACACCTTC. Encoded protein: CASSNIREGYGYTF.